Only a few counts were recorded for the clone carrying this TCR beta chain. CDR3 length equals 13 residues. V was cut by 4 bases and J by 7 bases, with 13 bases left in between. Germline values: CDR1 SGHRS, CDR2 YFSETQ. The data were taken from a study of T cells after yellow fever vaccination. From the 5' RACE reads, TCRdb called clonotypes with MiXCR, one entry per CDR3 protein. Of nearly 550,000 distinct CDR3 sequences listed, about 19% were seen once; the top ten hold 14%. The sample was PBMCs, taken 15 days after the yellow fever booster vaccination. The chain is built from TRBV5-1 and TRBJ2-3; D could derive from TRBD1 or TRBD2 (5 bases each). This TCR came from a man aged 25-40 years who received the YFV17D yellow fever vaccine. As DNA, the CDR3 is TGCGCCAGCAGCAGCGGACAAGACCATACGCAGTATTTT. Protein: CASSSGQDHTQYF.